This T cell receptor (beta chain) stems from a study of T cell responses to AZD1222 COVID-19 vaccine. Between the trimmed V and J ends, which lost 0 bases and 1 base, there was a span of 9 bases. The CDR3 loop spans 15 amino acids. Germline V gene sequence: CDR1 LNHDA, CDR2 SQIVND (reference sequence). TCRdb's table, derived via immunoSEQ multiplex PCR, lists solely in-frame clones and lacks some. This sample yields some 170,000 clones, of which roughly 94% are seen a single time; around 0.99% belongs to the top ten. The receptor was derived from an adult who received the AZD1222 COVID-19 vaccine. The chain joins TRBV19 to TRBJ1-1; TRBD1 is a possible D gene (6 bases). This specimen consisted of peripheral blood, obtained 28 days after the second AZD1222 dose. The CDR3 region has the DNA TGTGCCAGTAGTATAGACGGGACACCGAACACTGAAGCTTTCTTT. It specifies CASSIDGTPNTEAFF.